This note documents a single TCR beta chain sequence. Antigen: not known. The entry originates in a study of T cell responses to AZD1222 COVID-19 vaccine. The data were produced by immunoSEQ multiplex PCR, yet TCRdb's version contains in-frame clones alone and is incomplete. The sample holds 150,000 to 200,000 clones, 75% to 90% seen once. Study-level results: There were mostly white British donors and more females than males, and clonal diversity was possibly underestimated. Spike-specific TCR breadth rose after two AZD1222 doses, and depth rose as well.

V gave up 5 bases and J gave up 7 bases, with 14 bases separating them. The CDR3 covers 13 residues. Germline-derived CDR1 and CDR2 are SGHVS and FQNEAQ. The receptor comes from an adult in good health. Material: peripheral blood, obtained on day 0 of AZD1222 vaccination. This chain joins TRBV7-8 and TRBJ1-2; D not certain. CDR3 sequence reads: CASSGQSQGGYTF. The CDR3, as DNA: TGTGCCAGCAGCGGGCAGAGCCAAGGTGGCTACACCTTC.